A single TCR beta chain is shown here with its context. Antigen unknown. This entry is derived from a study of T cell repertoires in cytomegalovirus infection. MiXCR, run by TCRdb on the reads, gives a single entry per CDR3 protein. In the table there are about a million distinct CDR3 sequences, around a third of which are singletons. The CDR3 totals 14 residues. The V end lost 5 bases, the J end lost 0 bases, and 8 bases lay between the germline ends. The germline V gene has CDR1 MNHEY and CDR2 SVGEGT. V gene TRBV6-2 or TRBV6-3 combines with J gene TRBJ1-5; D is uncertain. The sequence was collected from a human donor in good health (CMV status not recorded). Some clones in this sample may be carry-over from other donors' samples. The sample in question was cultured CD8+ T cells from PBMCs, obtained from culture after CMV antigen stimulation. The CDR3 nucleotides read TGTGCCAGCAGTGACCTTTATAGCAATCAGCCCCAGCATTTT. Encoded protein: CASSDLYSNQPQHF.